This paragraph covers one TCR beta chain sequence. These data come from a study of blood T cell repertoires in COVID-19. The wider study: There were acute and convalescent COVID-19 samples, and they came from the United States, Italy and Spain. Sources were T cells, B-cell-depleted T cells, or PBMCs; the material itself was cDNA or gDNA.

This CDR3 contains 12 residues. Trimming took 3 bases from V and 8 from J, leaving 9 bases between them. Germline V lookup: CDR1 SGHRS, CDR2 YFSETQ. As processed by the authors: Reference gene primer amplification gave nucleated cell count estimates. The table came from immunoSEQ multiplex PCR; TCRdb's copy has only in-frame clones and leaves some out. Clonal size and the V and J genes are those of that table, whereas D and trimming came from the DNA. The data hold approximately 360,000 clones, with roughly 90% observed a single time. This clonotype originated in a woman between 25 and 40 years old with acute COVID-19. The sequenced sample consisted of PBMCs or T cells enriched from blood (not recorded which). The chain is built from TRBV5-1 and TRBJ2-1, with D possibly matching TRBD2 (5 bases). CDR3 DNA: TGCGCCAGCAGCTCCGGGGTGGATGAGCAGTTCTTC. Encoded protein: CASSSGVDEQFF.